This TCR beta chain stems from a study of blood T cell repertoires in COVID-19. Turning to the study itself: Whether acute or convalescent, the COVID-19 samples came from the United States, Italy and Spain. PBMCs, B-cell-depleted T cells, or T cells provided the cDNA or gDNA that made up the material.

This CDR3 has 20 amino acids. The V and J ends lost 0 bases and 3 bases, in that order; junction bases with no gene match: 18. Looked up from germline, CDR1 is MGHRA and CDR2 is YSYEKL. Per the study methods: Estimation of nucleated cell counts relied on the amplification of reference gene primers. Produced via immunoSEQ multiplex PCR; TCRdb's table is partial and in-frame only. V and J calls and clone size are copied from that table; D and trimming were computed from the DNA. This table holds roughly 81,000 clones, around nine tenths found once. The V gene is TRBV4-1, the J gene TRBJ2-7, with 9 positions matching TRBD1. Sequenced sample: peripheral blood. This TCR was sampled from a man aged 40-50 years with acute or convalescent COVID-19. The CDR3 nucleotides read TGCGCCAGCAGCCAAGAGGCGGGACAGGGCTCCTATGCGATCCTCTACGAGCAGTACTTC. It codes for CASSQEAGQGSYAILYEQYF.